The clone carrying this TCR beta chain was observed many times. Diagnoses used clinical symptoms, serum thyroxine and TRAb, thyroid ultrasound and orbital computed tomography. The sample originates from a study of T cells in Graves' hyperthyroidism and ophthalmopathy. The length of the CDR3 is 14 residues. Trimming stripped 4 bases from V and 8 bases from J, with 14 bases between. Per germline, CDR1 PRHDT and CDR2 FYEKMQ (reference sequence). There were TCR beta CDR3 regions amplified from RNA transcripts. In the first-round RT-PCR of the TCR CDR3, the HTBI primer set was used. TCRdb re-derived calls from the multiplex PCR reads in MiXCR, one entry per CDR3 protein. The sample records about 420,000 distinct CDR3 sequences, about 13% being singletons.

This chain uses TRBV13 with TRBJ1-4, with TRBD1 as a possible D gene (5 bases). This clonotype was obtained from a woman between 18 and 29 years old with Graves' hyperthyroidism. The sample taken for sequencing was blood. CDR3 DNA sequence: TGTGCCAGCAGCTATAGTATGGAGGGGGAAAAACTGTTTTTT. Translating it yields CASSYSMEGEKLFF.